Presented here are 24 T cell receptor beta chains from one specimen sequenced in a study of CD8 T cells in Susac syndrome. RNA, at about 0.45 to 1 ug, was reverse transcribed with random hexamers. MiXCR was run by TCRdb on the immunoSEQ multiplex PCR reads, yielding one entry per CDR3 protein. Here the sample spans 200,000 or so distinct CDR3 sequences, 90% to 95% being singletons. Sequencing input: CD4+ T cells from PBMCs. These receptor sequences come from a human donor with multiple sclerosis.

The rearrangement joins TRBV30 to TRBJ1-1, with no clear D. Trimming took 5 bases from V and 6 from J, leaving 13 bases between them. Per the germline V gene, CDR1 is GTSNPN and CDR2 is SVGIG (reference sequence). The CDR3 has 12 amino acids. The CDR3 nucleotides are TGTGCCTGGCTACCCCGGGGTTCTGAAGCTTTCTTT. This gives the protein CAWLPRGSEAFF.

The CDR3 here is CASSMVNTEAFF. The CDR3 DNA is TGTGCCAGTAGTATGGTGAACACTGAAGCTTTCTTT. This chain connects TRBV19 to TRBJ1-1; D remains unclear. Trimming pared 3 bases from V and 0 bases from J, leaving 2 bases between. The length of the CDR3 is 12 residues. Germline values: CDR1 LNHDA, CDR2 SQIVND (reference sequence).

This chain links TRBV29-1 with TRBJ2-3, with D unclear. CDR1 and CDR2 from the germline V gene are SQVTM and ANQGSEA. The germline V and J ends were trimmed by 7 bases and 0 bases, with 8 bases remaining between them. CDR3 length: 12 residues. This CDR3 reads CSGALSTDTQYF. CDR3 DNA sequence: TGCAGCGGCGCTCTTAGCACAGATACGCAGTATTTT.

This chain connects TRBV24-1 to TRBJ2-1; 9 bases match TRBD1. This CDR3 comprises 16 residues. J lost 3 bases, V lost 4 bases, and 6 bases had no gene match. The germline V gene encodes CDR1 KGHDR and CDR2 SFDVKD. The CDR3 coding sequence is TGTGCCACCAGTGAGAGGGGACAGGGATTCTACAATGAGCAGTTCTTC. Residues: CATSERGQGFYNEQFF.

The V and J genes are TRBV29-1 and TRBJ2-2, with D unclear. Trimming stripped 6 bases from V and 1 base from J, with 6 bases between. Per germline, CDR1 SQVTM and CDR2 ANQGSEA. The CDR3 runs to 12 residues. CDR3 nucleotide sequence: TGCAGCGTAAACGAGAACACCGGGGAGCTGTTTTTT. Protein product: CSVNENTGELFF.

V gene TRBV9 combines with J gene TRBJ1-1; D is perhaps TRBD1 (5 bases). V was pared by 4 bases and J by 5 bases, with 15 bases between. The germline gives CDR1 SGDLS, CDR2 YYNGEE. This CDR3 has 14 amino acids. In DNA, the CDR3 is TGTGCCAGCAGCCCGGGGGGGATTGGGACTGAAGCTTTCTTT. Amino acids: CASSPGGIGTEAFF. Drawing the rest from reference TRBV9 and TRBJ1-1, the complete variable domain is DSGVTQTPKHLITATGQRVTLRCSPRSGDLSVYWYQQSLDQGLQFLIQYYNGEERAKGNILERFSAQQFPDLHSELNLSSLELGDSALYFCASSPGGIGTEAFFGQGTRLTVV.

This clonotype was picked up a small number of times. This chain uses TRBV5-4 with TRBJ1-4; D call uncertain. The CDR3 length is 15 residues. The V end was cut by 5 bases, the J end by 1 base, with 12 bases between. Germline V lookup: CDR1 SGHNT, CDR2 YYREEE (reference sequence). The CDR3 region is CASSLSLGTNEKLFF. In DNA form, the CDR3 reads TGTGCCAGCAGTCTTTCTCTGGGAACTAATGAAAAACTGTTTTTT.

The chain recombines TRBV30 with TRBJ2-3; D may correspond to TRBD1 or TRBD2 (6 bases each). Trimming removed 4 bases at V and 1 base at J, with 15 bases between. Germline CDR1 reads GTSNPN; CDR2 reads SVGIG (reference sequence). The length of the CDR3 is 15 residues. CDR3 sequence reads: CAWTRGGHGTDTQYF. In DNA form, the CDR3 reads TGTGCCTGGACCCGAGGGGGGCATGGCACAGATACGCAGTATTTT.

The chain joins TRBV20-1 to TRBJ2-7; D call uncertain. The CDR3 runs 12 residues. The germline V gene encodes CDR1 DFQATT and CDR2 SNEGSKA (reference sequence). Trimming took off 4 bases at V and 2 bases at J, with 9 bases between the two ends. The CDR3 reads CSAILGPYEQYF. CDR3 sequence (DNA): TGCAGTGCTATCTTAGGTCCCTACGAGCAGTACTTC.

The chain combines TRBV4-1 with TRBJ2-1; D may be TRBD1 or TRBD2 (5 bases each). This CDR3 contains 16 residues. Trimming stripped 1 base from V and 0 bases from J, with 10 bases between. Germline assignment: CDR1 MGHRA and CDR2 YSYEKL. CDR3 sequence (DNA): TGCGCCAGCAGCCAAGGGCCAGGGAGCTCCTACAATGAGCAGTTCTTC. Amino acid sequence: CASSQGPGSSYNEQFF.

CDR3 DNA sequence: TGTGCCAGCAGCCGAGGGGCGGGAGCCCACGAGCAGTACTTC. Protein sequence: CASSRGAGAHEQYF. This rearrangement joins TRBV2 to TRBJ2-7; 7 nucleotides line up with TRBD2. V shed 6 bases, J shed 5 bases, and the junction held 10 bases outside the gene matches. The length of the CDR3 is 14 residues. CDR1 SNHLY and CDR2 FYNNEI come from the germline V gene.

This clonotype appeared a few times. The chain couples TRBV20-1 to TRBJ1-5; D not resolved. Germline V gene sequence: CDR1 DFQATT, CDR2 SNEGSKA (reference sequence). The CDR3 contains 12 residues. V dropped 0 bases and J dropped 9 bases, with 9 bases sitting between them. CDR3 nucleotides: TGCAGTGCTAGAGAGGGCGGAGGGCCCCAGCATTTT. The encoded protein is CSAREGGGPQHF.

The rearrangement uses TRBV11-2 and TRBJ2-1, with a tentative D call TRBD1 (6 bases). Germline CDR1 SGHAT, CDR2 FQNNGV. The CDR3 extends over 13 amino acids. The V end lost 5 bases, the J end lost 9 bases, and 14 bases lay between the germline ends. The CDR3 nucleotides are TGTGCCAGCAGCATCCTCAGGGGCGGTGAGCAGTTCTTC. Its translation: CASSILRGGEQFF.

The rearrangement uses TRBV30 and TRBJ1-6; 8 bases fit TRBD1. The CDR3 runs to 18 residues. Trimming removed 3 bases from V and 3 bases from J; junction bases left unmatched: 13. From germline, CDR1 is GTSNPN and CDR2 SVGIG (reference sequence). The chain's CDR3 is CAWRDDRGASNYNSPLHF. The CDR3 nucleotides read TGTGCCTGGAGGGACGACAGGGGCGCTTCGAACTATAATTCACCCCTCCACTTT. The full variable domain, rest sourced from reference TRBV30 and TRBJ1-6, is SQTIHQWPATLVQPVGSPLSLECTVEGTSNPNLYWYRQAAGRGLQLLFYSVGIGQISSEVPQNLSASRPQDRQFILSSKKLLLSDSGFYLCAWRDDRGASNYNSPLHFGNGTRLTVT.

The chain couples TRBV3-1 to TRBJ1-2, with 8 bases aligning to TRBD1. Germline assignment: CDR1 LGHDT and CDR2 YNNKEL (reference sequence). After removal of 4 bases from V and 8 bases from J, the junction contained 9 bases not matched to a gene. The CDR3 extends over 14 amino acids. Here the CDR3 reads CASSPPADRGGYTF. CDR3 nucleotide sequence: TGTGCCAGCAGCCCCCCGGCAGACAGGGGAGGCTACACCTTC.

The V call is TRBV2, the J call TRBJ1-5; D is possibly TRBD1 (5 bases). V lost 7 bases and J lost 9, with 22 bases in between. This CDR3 is 15 amino acids long. The germline V gene encodes CDR1 SNHLY and CDR2 FYNNEI. The CDR3 sequence is CASMRDEAPLTPQHF. DNA for the CDR3: TGTGCCAGCATGAGGGACGAGGCTCCGCTTACGCCCCAGCATTTT.

The rearrangement uses TRBV24-1 and TRBJ2-5, with no clear D. CDR1 and CDR2 from the germline V gene are KGHDR and SFDVKD. V was trimmed by 5 bases and J by 5 bases, leaving 11 bases between them. The CDR3 runs 13 residues. This CDR3 is CATSGWAPETQYF. CDR3 nucleotides: TGTGCCACCAGTGGTTGGGCTCCTGAGACCCAGTACTTC.

J is TRBJ2-2 and V is TRBV6-2 or TRBV6-3; D remains ambiguous. CDR3 length: 12 amino acids. Trimming pared 4 bases from V and 6 bases from J, leaving 6 bases between. Germline CDR1 and CDR2: MNHEY and SVGEGT. This chain's CDR3 is CASSSRAGELFF. The CDR3, as DNA: TGTGCCAGCAGTTCAAGGGCCGGGGAGCTGTTTTTT.

The chain employs TRBV10-3 and TRBJ2-1; 8 nucleotides line up with TRBD1. The V segment lost 8 bases and the J segment 7 bases; nucleotides outside the gene matches: 7. The CDR3 is 13 amino acids. Germline values: CDR1 ENHRY, CDR2 SYGVKD. For the CDR3, the DNA is TGTGCCATCTCCCAACAGGGGGAGAATGAGCAGTTCTTC. It encodes CAISQQGENEQFF.

The V and J genes are TRBV11-2 and TRBJ1-1; D ambiguous. This CDR3 contains 12 residues. Per the germline V gene, CDR1 is SGHAT and CDR2 is FQNNGV. Trimming left V 6 bases short and J 0 bases short, with 5 bases between. CDR3 loop: CASRQMNTEAFF. The CDR3, as DNA: TGTGCCAGCAGGCAGATGAACACTGAAGCTTTCTTT.

The chain couples TRBV15 to TRBJ2-7; D remains unclear. The CDR3 loop spans 14 amino acids. Germline values: CDR1 LNHNV, CDR2 YYDKDF (reference sequence). The germline V and J ends were trimmed by 0 bases and 1 base, with 7 bases remaining between them. The chain's CDR3 is CATSRDISSYEQYF. The CDR3 DNA is TGTGCCACCAGCAGAGATATCAGTTCCTACGAGCAGTACTTC.

This chain uses TRBV29-1 with TRBJ2-7, with D possibly matching TRBD1 (6 bases). This CDR3 comprises 14 residues. The germline CDR1 and CDR2 sequences are SQVTM and ANQGSEA. V was clipped by 3 bases and J by 3 bases, with 15 bases between them. This CDR3 is CSVEEGRGVYEQYF. CDR3 sequence (DNA): TGCAGCGTTGAGGAAGGCAGGGGTGTCTACGAGCAGTACTTC.

This rearrangement joins TRBV20-1 to TRBJ2-1; D not certain. CDR3 size: 14 residues. V lost 8 bases, J lost 0 bases, and 14 bases lay in between. CDR1 DFQATT and CDR2 SNEGSKA come from the germline V gene (reference sequence). The CDR3 is CSCRGGSSYNEQFF. The CDR3 region has the DNA TGCAGTTGTAGAGGCGGTAGCTCCTACAATGAGCAGTTCTTC.

This rearrangement joins TRBV6-6 to TRBJ2-7, with D tentatively TRBD2 (6 bases). The CDR3 has 15 residues. Trimming left V 7 bases short and J 0 bases short, with 16 bases between. The germline gives CDR1 MNHNY, CDR2 SVGAGI (reference sequence). This CDR3 reads CASTVAGLSSYEQYF. The CDR3 region has the DNA TGTGCCAGCACCGTCGCGGGACTGAGCTCCTACGAGCAGTACTTC.